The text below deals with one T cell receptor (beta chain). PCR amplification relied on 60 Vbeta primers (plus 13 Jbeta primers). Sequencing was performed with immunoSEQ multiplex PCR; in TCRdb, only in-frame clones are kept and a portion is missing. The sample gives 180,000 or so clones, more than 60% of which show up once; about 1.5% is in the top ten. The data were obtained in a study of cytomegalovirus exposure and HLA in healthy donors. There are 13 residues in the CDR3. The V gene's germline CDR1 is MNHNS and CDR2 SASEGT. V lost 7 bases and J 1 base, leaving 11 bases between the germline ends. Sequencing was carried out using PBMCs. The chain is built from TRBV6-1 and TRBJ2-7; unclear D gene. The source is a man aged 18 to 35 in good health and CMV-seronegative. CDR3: CASTKVGSYEQYF. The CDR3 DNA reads TGTGCCAGCACCAAGGTCGGGTCCTACGAGCAGTACTTC.